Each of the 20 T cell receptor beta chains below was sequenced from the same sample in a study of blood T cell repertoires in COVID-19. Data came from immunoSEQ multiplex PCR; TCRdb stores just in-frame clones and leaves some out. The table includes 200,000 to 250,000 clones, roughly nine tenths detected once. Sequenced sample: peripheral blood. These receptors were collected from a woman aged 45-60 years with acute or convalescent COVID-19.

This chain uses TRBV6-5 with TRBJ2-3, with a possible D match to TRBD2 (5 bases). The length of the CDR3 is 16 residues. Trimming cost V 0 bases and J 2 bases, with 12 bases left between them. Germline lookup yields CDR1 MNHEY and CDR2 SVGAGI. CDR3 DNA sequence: TGTGCCAGCAGTTACTCGTCGGGATTTCCCACAGATACGCAGTATTTT. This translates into CASSYSSGFPTDTQYF.

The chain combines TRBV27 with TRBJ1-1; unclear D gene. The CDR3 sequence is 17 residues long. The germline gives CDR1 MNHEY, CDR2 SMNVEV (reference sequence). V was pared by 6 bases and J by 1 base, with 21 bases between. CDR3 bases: TGTGCCAGCAGCTTGGGCAGGACCCTCCGGGGGAACACTGAAGCTTTCTTT. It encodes CASSLGRTLRGNTEAFF.

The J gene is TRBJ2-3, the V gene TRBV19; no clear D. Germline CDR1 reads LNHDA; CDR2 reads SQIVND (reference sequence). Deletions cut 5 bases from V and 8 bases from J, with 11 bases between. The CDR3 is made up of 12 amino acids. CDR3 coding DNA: TGTGCCAGTAGTCCGGAGTACCCTACGCAGTATTTT. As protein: CASSPEYPTQYF.

The chain's CDR3 is CSASLGTGSSEAFF. DNA for the CDR3: TGCAGTGCTAGTCTAGGGACAGGGAGCTCTGAAGCTTTCTTT. The chain couples TRBV20-1 to TRBJ1-1, with 9 bases fitting TRBD1. This CDR3 is built from 14 residues. Germline CDR1 is DFQATT and CDR2 is SNEGSKA (reference sequence). With 3 bases clipped from V and 6 bases from J, the junction kept 8 bases outside the gene matches.

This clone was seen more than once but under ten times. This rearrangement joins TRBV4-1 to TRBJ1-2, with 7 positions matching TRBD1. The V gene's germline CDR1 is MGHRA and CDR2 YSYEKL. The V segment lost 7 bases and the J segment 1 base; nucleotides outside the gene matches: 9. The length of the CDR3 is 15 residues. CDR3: CASTVRTGDNYGYTF. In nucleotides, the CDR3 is TGCGCCAGCACAGTACGGACAGGCGATAACTATGGCTACACCTTC.

CDR3 DNA sequence: TGTGCCAGCACTTTGTTATCGAACACCGGGGAGCTGTTTTTT. It codes for CASTLLSNTGELFF. This chain connects TRBV9 to TRBJ2-2; the D is unclear. Germline-derived CDR1 and CDR2 are SGDLS and YYNGEE. The CDR3 extends over 14 amino acids. Trimming took off 6 bases at V and 0 bases at J, with 9 bases between the two ends.

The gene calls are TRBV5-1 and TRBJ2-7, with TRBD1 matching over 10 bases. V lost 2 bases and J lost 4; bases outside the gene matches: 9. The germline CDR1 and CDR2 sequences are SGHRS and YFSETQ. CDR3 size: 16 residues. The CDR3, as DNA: TGCGCCAGCAGCTTAACCGGGACAGGGGTAAATTACGAGCAGTACTTC. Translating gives CASSLTGTGVNYEQYF.

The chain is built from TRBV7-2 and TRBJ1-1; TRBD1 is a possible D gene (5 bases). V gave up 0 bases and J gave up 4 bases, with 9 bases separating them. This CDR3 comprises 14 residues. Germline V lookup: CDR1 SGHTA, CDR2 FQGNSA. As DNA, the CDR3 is TGTGCCAGCAGCTTAGCAGGGGTACTCACTGAAGCTTTCTTT. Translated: CASSLAGVLTEAFF.

The CDR3 DNA is TGTGCCAGCAACATCGGACAGGGCTCTGGAAACACCATATATTTT. Amino acid sequence: CASNIGQGSGNTIYF. The gene calls are TRBV6-5 and TRBJ1-3, with TRBD1 matching over 8 bases. The CDR3 is 15 amino acids. V lost 7 bases to trimming and J lost 0 bases; unmatched junction nucleotides: 5. Germline V gene data show CDR1 as MNHEY and CDR2 as SVGAGI.

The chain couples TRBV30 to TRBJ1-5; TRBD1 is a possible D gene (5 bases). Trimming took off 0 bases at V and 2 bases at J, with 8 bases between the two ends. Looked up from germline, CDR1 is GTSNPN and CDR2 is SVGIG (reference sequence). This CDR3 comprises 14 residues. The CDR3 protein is CAWSVQTGNQPQHF. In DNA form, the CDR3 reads TGTGCCTGGAGTGTACAGACAGGCAATCAGCCCCAGCATTTT.

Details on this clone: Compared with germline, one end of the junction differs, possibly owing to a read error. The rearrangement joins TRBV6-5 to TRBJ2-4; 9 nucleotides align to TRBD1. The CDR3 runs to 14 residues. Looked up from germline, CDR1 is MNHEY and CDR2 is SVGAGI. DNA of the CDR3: TGTGCCAGCAGCGTGACAGGGGGATACGGGGGTGGTCACTTC. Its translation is CASSVTGGYGGGHF.

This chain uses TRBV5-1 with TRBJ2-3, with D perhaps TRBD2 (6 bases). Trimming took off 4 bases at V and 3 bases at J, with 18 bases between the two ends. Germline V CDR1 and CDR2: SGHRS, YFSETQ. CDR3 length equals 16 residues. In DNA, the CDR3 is TGCGCCAGCAGCACGGGACTCATCATAGGTACAGATACGCAGTATTTT. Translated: CASSTGLIIGTDTQYF.

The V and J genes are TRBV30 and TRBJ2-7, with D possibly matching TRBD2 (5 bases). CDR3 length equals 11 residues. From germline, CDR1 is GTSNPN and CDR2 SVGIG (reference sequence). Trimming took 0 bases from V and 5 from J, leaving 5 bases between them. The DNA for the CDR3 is TGTGCCTGGAGTGTAGCGGACGAGCAGTACTTC. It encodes CAWSVADEQYF. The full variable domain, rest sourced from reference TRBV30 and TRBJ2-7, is SQTIHQWPATLVQPVGSPLSLECTVEGTSNPNLYWYRQAAGRGLQLLFYSVGIGQISSEVPQNLSASRPQDRQFILSSKKLLLSDSGFYLCAWSVADEQYFGPGTRLTVT.

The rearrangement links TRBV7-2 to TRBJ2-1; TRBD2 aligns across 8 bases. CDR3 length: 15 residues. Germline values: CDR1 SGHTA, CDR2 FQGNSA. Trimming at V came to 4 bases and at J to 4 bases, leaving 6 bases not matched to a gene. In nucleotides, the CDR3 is TGTGCCAGCAGCTGGGTCGGGGGGGAGTACAATGAGCAGTTCTTC. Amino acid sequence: CASSWVGGEYNEQFF.

CDR3 region: CASSPLRGRWGYTF. The CDR3 coding sequence is TGTGCCAGCAGCCCTCTGAGGGGGCGATGGGGCTACACCTTC. The V call is TRBV11-2, the J call TRBJ1-2; 7 bases are shared with TRBD1. Trimming at V came to 5 bases and at J to 8 bases, leaving 11 bases not matched to a gene. The CDR3 consists of 14 residues. The germline V gene has CDR1 SGHAT and CDR2 FQNNGV.

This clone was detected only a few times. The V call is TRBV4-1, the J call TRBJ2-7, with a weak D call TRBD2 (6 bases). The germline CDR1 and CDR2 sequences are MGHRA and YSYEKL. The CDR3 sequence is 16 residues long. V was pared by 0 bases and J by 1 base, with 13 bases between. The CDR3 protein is CASSQEAGLWSYEQYF. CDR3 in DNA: TGCGCCAGCAGCCAAGAGGCGGGGCTCTGGTCCTACGAGCAGTACTTC.

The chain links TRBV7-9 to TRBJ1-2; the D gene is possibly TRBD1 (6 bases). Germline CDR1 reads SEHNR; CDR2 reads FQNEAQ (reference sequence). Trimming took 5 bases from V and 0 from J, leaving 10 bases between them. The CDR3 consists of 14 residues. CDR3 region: CASSNGQPNYGYTF. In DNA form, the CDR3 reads TGTGCCAGCAGCAATGGACAGCCTAACTATGGCTACACCTTC.

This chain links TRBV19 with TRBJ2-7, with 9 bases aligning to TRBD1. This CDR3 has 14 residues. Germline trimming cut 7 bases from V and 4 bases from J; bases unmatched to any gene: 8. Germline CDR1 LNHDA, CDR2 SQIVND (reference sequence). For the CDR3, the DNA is TGTGCCAGTATGGACCGGGACAGGGAGTACGAGCAGTACTTC. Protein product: CASMDRDREYEQYF.

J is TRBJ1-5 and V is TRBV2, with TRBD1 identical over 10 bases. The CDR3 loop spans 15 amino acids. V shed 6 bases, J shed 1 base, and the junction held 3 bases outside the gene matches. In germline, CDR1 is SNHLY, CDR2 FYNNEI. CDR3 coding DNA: TGTGCCAGCAGCGACAGGGGGCCGAGCAATCAGCCCCAGCATTTT. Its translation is CASSDRGPSNQPQHF.

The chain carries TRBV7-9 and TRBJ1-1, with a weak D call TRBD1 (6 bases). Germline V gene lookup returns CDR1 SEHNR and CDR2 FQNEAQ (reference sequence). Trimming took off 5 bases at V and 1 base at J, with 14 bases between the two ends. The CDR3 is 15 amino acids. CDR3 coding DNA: TGTGCCAGCAGCCGTTCCGACAGGAGGAACACTGAAGCTTTCTTT. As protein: CASSRSDRRNTEAFF.